The rows below give T cell receptor beta chains drawn from one sample of a study of T cell changes during pregnancy in multiple sclerosis. Sequencing used immunoSEQ multiplex PCR; TCRdb keeps in-frame clones, though not all of them. The table lists some 60,000 clones, approximately 91% of them singletons. The source material was peripheral blood, sampled in the second trimester of pregnancy. The receptors shown here come from a female donor with multiple sclerosis, enrolled in a pregnancy study. Both conserved end residues are part of each CDR3. The order of the fields is V gene, clone size, CDR3 protein. The listing skips clone size in some rows; elsewhere it reads once, few, many or a size class.

TRBV6-6 - CASRALGLAYNEQFF
TRBV5-1 - CASSPQGARETQYF
TRBV9 - CASSVAAGNEQFF
TRBV9 once CASTLRDSYGYTF
TRBV10-1 - CASSESDTYEQYF
TRBV5-1 - CASSLTRRGNTEAFF
TRBV28 once CASRPGGESDTQYF
TRBV7-8 - CASSLAVEGYGYTF
TRBV7-3 - CASSSSPGQGSLLGTGELFF
TRBV5-6 - CASSSRDRGGTEAFF
TRBV28 - CASSYRAQPQHF
TRBV14 - CASSPWVGTGGTDTQYF
TRBV4-1 - CASSQESEGSGNTIYF
TRBV5-1 - CASSLIQGSGYTF
TRBV4-2 - CASSQVGGEQFF
TRBV28 - CASRVGGDFEQYF
TRBV30 once CAYLPGQGVEGYTF
TRBV11-2 - CASSPLAGGPQETQYF
TRBV11-2 - CASSLGRTGVETQYF
TRBV6-4 - CASRRDRGSDTQYF
TRBV6-5 few CASRQQVDSGNTIYF
TRBV10-3 once CAISESRGTRGTDTQYF
TRBV7-2 few CASSPFISGMRRGYGYTF
TRBV5-1 - CASSSTSEKDTQYF
TRBV4-1 few CASSRPGTVNQPQHF
TRBV15 - CATSISRGFYNEQFF
TRBV28 - CASRRTGGETQYF
TRBV29-1 - CSVAPGQIRETQYF
TRBV6-1 - CASSRSIGGTEAFF
TRBV29-1 few CSVKKQGTEAFF
TRBV19 - CASSISSSGGYEQYF
TRBV5-6 - CASSLGGGGVYEQYF
TRBV7-3 - CASSLTGSESSYNEQFF
TRBV5-1 - CASRQDTGTFTDTQYF
TRBV5-4 - CASSTKAGGSTDTQYF
TRBV7-3 - CASSKWGGDVYEQYF
TRBV28 - CASSLLGYSNQPQHF
TRBV4-2 - CASSPHPQGAGNTIYF
TRBV30 once CAWSRTGGWTGELFF
TRBV6-1 - CASSEVRTQGYTF
TRBV5-4 - CASSLLAGGLNEQFF
TRBV6-5 - CASSSRLAGGNEQFF
TRBV2 - CARGGTREQETQYF
TRBV4-3 - CASSHNPTARLGYTF
TRBV19 - CASSWDIEAFF
TRBV19 - CASSRGLATNQPQHF
TRBV6-4 - CASSETGGEDTEAFF
TRBV27 - CASSLQQGSYEQYF
TRBV5-1 - CASSLTGDTQYF